Listed below are T cell receptor beta chains from one sample, sequenced in a study of spatial heterogeneity in lung cancer. TCRdb re-called the 5' RACE reads with MiXCR, one entry per CDR3 protein. The sample shows 50,000 to 65,000 distinct CDR3 sequences, 7% to 10% of them seen only once. The material was PBMCs, obtained at surgery. Every receptor here comes from a female donor with early-stage non-small cell lung cancer. CDR3s include the opening cysteine and the closing phenylalanine or tryptophan. D genes are given only for firm matches. Where a row states a size, it is once, few, many or the class of an expanded clone; other rows omit it.

j_call: TRBJ2-2
v_call: TRBV18
clone_size: .
d_call: .
cdr3_aa: CASSPRGPDVNTGELFF
cdr3_nt: TGTGCCAGCTCACCACGAGGGCCAGATGTTAACACCGGGGAGCTGTTTTTT

j_call: TRBJ1-1
v_call: TRBV14
clone_size: few
d_call: TRBD1
cdr3_aa: CASSRRQGIWTEAFF
cdr3_nt: TGTGCCAGCAGCCGCAGACAGGGGATTTGGACTGAAGCTTTCTTT

j_call: TRBJ2-2
v_call: TRBV7-3
clone_size: .
d_call: .
cdr3_aa: CASSLTGLRTNTGELFF
cdr3_nt: TGTGCCAGCAGCTTAACGGGGCTGCGGACGAACACCGGGGAGCTGTTTTTT

j_call: TRBJ2-1
v_call: TRBV5-6
clone_size: many
d_call: .
cdr3_aa: CASSSIRTKTHNEQFF
cdr3_nt: TGTGCCAGCAGTTCGATCCGGACTAAAACCCACAATGAGCAGTTCTTC

j_call: TRBJ2-5
v_call: TRBV3-1
clone_size: many
d_call: .
cdr3_aa: CASSTEETQYF
cdr3_nt: TGTGCCAGCAGCACGGAAGAGACCCAGTACTTC

j_call: TRBJ1-5
v_call: TRBV28
clone_size: .
d_call: .
cdr3_aa: CASNSPGTHQPQHF
cdr3_nt: TGTGCCAGCAATAGCCCAGGGACCCATCAGCCCCAGCATTTT

j_call: TRBJ2-5
v_call: TRBV15
clone_size: few
d_call: .
cdr3_aa: CATSTRGGGETQYF
cdr3_nt: TGTGCCACCAGCACCAGGGGGGGCGGGGAGACCCAGTACTTC

j_call: TRBJ1-1
v_call: TRBV6-5
clone_size: .
d_call: TRBD1
cdr3_aa: CASSHRQGTAFF
cdr3_nt: TGTGCCAGCAGCCATCGACAGGGGACGGCTTTCTTT

j_call: TRBJ1-3
v_call: TRBV9
clone_size: few
d_call: TRBD1
cdr3_aa: CASSVSPWTGSGNTIYF
cdr3_nt: TGTGCCAGCAGCGTAAGTCCGTGGACAGGCTCTGGAAACACCATATATTTT

j_call: TRBJ1-4
v_call: TRBV12-3/TRBV12-4
clone_size: .
d_call: .
cdr3_aa: CASSLWGAGSEKLFF
cdr3_nt: TGTGCCAGCAGTCTTTGGGGGGCGGGGAGTGAAAAACTGTTTTTT

j_call: TRBJ2-5
v_call: TRBV6-5
clone_size: .
d_call: TRBD1
cdr3_aa: CASSFLTGGRETQYF
cdr3_nt: TGTGCCAGCAGTTTCTTGACAGGGGGCAGGGAGACCCAGTACTTC

j_call: TRBJ2-3
v_call: TRBV2
clone_size: .
d_call: .
cdr3_aa: CASSGETTDTQYF
cdr3_nt: TGTGCCAGCAGTGGGGAGACCACAGATACGCAGTATTTT

j_call: TRBJ1-2
v_call: TRBV12-3/TRBV12-4
clone_size: few
d_call: .
cdr3_aa: CASSLLGGGYGYTF
cdr3_nt: TGTGCCAGCAGTTTATTGGGGGGCGGCTATGGCTACACCTTC

j_call: TRBJ1-1
v_call: TRBV29-1
clone_size: few
d_call: .
cdr3_aa: CSVRPGIAEAFF
cdr3_nt: TGCAGCGTTCGGCCCGGGATCGCTGAAGCTTTCTTT

j_call: TRBJ2-3
v_call: TRBV30
clone_size: .
d_call: .
cdr3_aa: CAWSVGLEDTQYF
cdr3_nt: TGTGCCTGGAGTGTAGGTTTGGAAGATACGCAGTATTTT

j_call: TRBJ2-3
v_call: TRBV5-1
clone_size: many
d_call: TRBD1
cdr3_aa: CASSPTGQGTDTQYF
cdr3_nt: TGCGCCAGCAGCCCAACGGGACAGGGCACAGATACGCAGTATTTT

j_call: TRBJ1-6
v_call: TRBV28
clone_size: .
d_call: .
cdr3_aa: CASTEGPEPYNSPLHF
cdr3_nt: TGTGCCAGCACCGAAGGGCCCGAGCCTTATAATTCACCCCTCCACTTT

j_call: TRBJ2-3
v_call: TRBV7-3
clone_size: few
d_call: .
cdr3_aa: CASSFGTDTQYF
cdr3_nt: TGTGCCAGCAGCTTTGGAACAGATACGCAGTATTTT

j_call: TRBJ2-7
v_call: TRBV7-9
clone_size: many
d_call: .
cdr3_aa: CASSLISGTLVYEQYF
cdr3_nt: TGTGCCAGCAGCCTTATCTCGGGGACTCTTGTATACGAGCAGTACTTC

j_call: TRBJ2-5
v_call: TRBV28
clone_size: few
d_call: .
cdr3_aa: CASRGGYGTQYF
cdr3_nt: TGTGCCAGCAGGGGCGGTTATGGGACCCAGTACTTC

j_call: TRBJ2-3
v_call: TRBV12-3/TRBV12-4
clone_size: few
d_call: .
cdr3_aa: CASSPDFSMRVTDTQYF
cdr3_nt: TGTGCCAGCAGTCCCGATTTTTCCATGAGGGTCACAGATACGCAGTATTTT

j_call: TRBJ2-4
v_call: TRBV7-2
clone_size: many
d_call: .
cdr3_aa: CASSLEVGIQYF
cdr3_nt: TGTGCCAGCAGCCTCGAAGTAGGGATTCAGTACTTC

j_call: TRBJ2-5
v_call: TRBV7-7
clone_size: .
d_call: TRBD1
cdr3_aa: CASSLDRDVETQYF
cdr3_nt: TGTGCTAGCAGCTTAGACAGGGACGTAGAGACCCAGTACTTC

j_call: TRBJ2-5
v_call: TRBV6-5
clone_size: few
d_call: .
cdr3_aa: CASSKQSRARETQYF
cdr3_nt: TGTGCCAGCAGTAAGCAGAGTAGGGCTAGGGAGACCCAGTACTTC

j_call: TRBJ1-1
v_call: TRBV7-6
clone_size: few
d_call: .
cdr3_aa: CASSPLAGANTEAFF
cdr3_nt: TGTGCCAGCAGCCCGCTCGCAGGGGCGAACACTGAAGCTTTCTTT

j_call: TRBJ2-3
v_call: TRBV24-1
clone_size: .
d_call: .
cdr3_aa: CATGGSGDLSTDTQYF
cdr3_nt: TGTGCCACGGGGGGCTCTGGAGACCTTTCGACAGATACGCAGTATTTT

j_call: TRBJ2-6
v_call: TRBV7-2
clone_size: few
d_call: .
cdr3_aa: CASSTGFGANVLTF
cdr3_nt: TGTGCCAGCAGCACAGGGTTTGGGGCCAACGTCCTGACTTTC

j_call: TRBJ1-3
v_call: TRBV18
clone_size: .
d_call: .
cdr3_aa: CASCADSGNTIYF
cdr3_nt: TGTGCCAGCTGTGCGGACTCTGGAAACACCATATATTTT

j_call: TRBJ2-5
v_call: TRBV3-1
clone_size: .
d_call: .
cdr3_aa: CASSQGRVQETQYF
cdr3_nt: TGTGCCAGCAGCCAAGGCCGCGTCCAAGAGACCCAGTACTTC

j_call: TRBJ2-2
v_call: TRBV28
clone_size: many
d_call: .
cdr3_aa: CASSLGGATGELFF
cdr3_nt: TGTGCCAGCAGTTTAGGGGGGGCGACCGGGGAGCTGTTTTTT

j_call: TRBJ2-7
v_call: TRBV7-6
clone_size: few
d_call: .
cdr3_aa: CASSPLGQRLVDEQYF
cdr3_nt: TGTGCCAGCAGCCCACTAGGACAGCGGCTGGTCGACGAGCAGTACTTC

j_call: TRBJ1-4
v_call: TRBV24-1
clone_size: many
d_call: .
cdr3_aa: CATPSEKLFF
cdr3_nt: TGTGCCACCCCGTCCGAAAAACTGTTTTTT

j_call: TRBJ2-1
v_call: TRBV5-1
clone_size: few
d_call: .
cdr3_aa: CASSFSDYEQFF
cdr3_nt: TGCGCCAGCAGCTTCTCGGACTATGAGCAGTTCTTC

j_call: TRBJ2-3
v_call: TRBV20-1
clone_size: many
d_call: .
cdr3_aa: CSAPGGTGDTQYF
cdr3_nt: TGCAGTGCCCCTGGGGGGACTGGAGATACGCAGTATTTT

j_call: TRBJ1-1
v_call: TRBV12-3/TRBV12-4
clone_size: many
d_call: .
cdr3_aa: CASSFEPQGGTEAFF
cdr3_nt: TGTGCCAGCAGTTTCGAACCCCAGGGAGGGACTGAAGCTTTCTTT

j_call: TRBJ1-1
v_call: TRBV9
clone_size: many
d_call: .
cdr3_aa: CASSVGSLTEAFF
cdr3_nt: TGTGCCAGCAGCGTAGGGAGTCTCACTGAAGCTTTCTTT

j_call: TRBJ1-5
v_call: TRBV27
clone_size: .
d_call: .
cdr3_aa: CASSLSGGDYSNQPQHF
cdr3_nt: TGTGCCAGCAGTTTATCTGGAGGGGATTATAGCAATCAGCCCCAGCATTTT

j_call: TRBJ1-6
v_call: TRBV3-1
clone_size: few
d_call: .
cdr3_aa: CASSLGASPLHF
cdr3_nt: TGTGCCAGCAGCCTTGGGGCTTCACCCCTCCACTTT

j_call: TRBJ1-4
v_call: TRBV7-6
clone_size: many
d_call: TRBD1
cdr3_aa: CASSLGTAATNEKLFF
cdr3_nt: TGTGCCAGCAGCCTAGGGACAGCCGCAACTAATGAAAAACTGTTTTTT

j_call: TRBJ2-1
v_call: TRBV5-6
clone_size: few
d_call: .
cdr3_aa: CASSGRGTPYNEQFF
cdr3_nt: TGTGCCAGCAGCGGCCGGGGGACGCCTTACAATGAGCAGTTCTTC

j_call: TRBJ1-1
v_call: TRBV20-1
clone_size: .
d_call: .
cdr3_aa: CSARDRSAGNTEAFF
cdr3_nt: TGCAGTGCTAGAGATCGCTCGGCAGGAAACACTGAAGCTTTCTTT

j_call: TRBJ1-1
v_call: TRBV5-5
clone_size: many
d_call: .
cdr3_aa: CASSFGVPNTEASF
cdr3_nt: TGTGCCAGCAGCTTCGGGGTCCCGAACACTGAAGCTTCCTTT

j_call: TRBJ2-7
v_call: TRBV27
clone_size: few
d_call: .
cdr3_aa: CATTRGGSSEQYF
cdr3_nt: TGTGCCACCACGCGAGGGGGATCCAGCGAGCAGTACTTC

j_call: TRBJ2-7
v_call: TRBV27
clone_size: few
d_call: TRBD1
cdr3_aa: CASGTVYSLTYEQYF
cdr3_nt: TGTGCCAGCGGGACAGTCTATTCTCTAACCTACGAGCAGTACTTC

j_call: TRBJ2-7
v_call: TRBV2
clone_size: .
d_call: .
cdr3_aa: CASSEGGFWDRTNEQYF
cdr3_nt: TGTGCCAGCAGTGAAGGTGGGTTCTGGGACCGCACCAACGAGCAGTACTTC

j_call: TRBJ2-2
v_call: TRBV6-2/TRBV6-3
clone_size: few
d_call: .
cdr3_aa: CASRSPGVPGELFF
cdr3_nt: TGTGCCAGCAGGAGCCCCGGGGTCCCCGGGGAGCTGTTTTTT

j_call: TRBJ2-7
v_call: TRBV20-1
clone_size: few
d_call: TRBD2
cdr3_aa: CSARDPIVGGPYEQYF
cdr3_nt: TGCAGTGCTAGAGATCCAATAGTGGGAGGGCCCTACGAGCAGTACTTC

j_call: TRBJ1-6
v_call: TRBV6-6
clone_size: .
d_call: TRBD1
cdr3_aa: CASSYSIQGANSPLHF
cdr3_nt: TGTGCCAGCAGTTACTCGATTCAGGGGGCCAATTCACCCCTCCACTTT

j_call: TRBJ2-1
v_call: TRBV20-1
clone_size: few
d_call: TRBD2
cdr3_aa: CSARSPGLEPYNEQFF
cdr3_nt: TGCAGTGCTAGGTCCCCGGGACTAGAACCATACAATGAGCAGTTCTTC

j_call: TRBJ2-3
v_call: TRBV20-1
clone_size: few
d_call: .
cdr3_aa: CSARMSGRDTQYF
cdr3_nt: TGCAGTGCTAGAATGTCCGGACGAGATACGCAGTATTTT

j_call: TRBJ2-1
v_call: TRBV6-2/TRBV6-3
clone_size: .
d_call: TRBD2
cdr3_aa: CASSTRTSGRFSSYNEQFF
cdr3_nt: TGTGCCAGCAGTACGCGGACTAGCGGGAGGTTCAGCTCCTACAATGAGCAGTTCTTC

j_call: TRBJ2-3
v_call: TRBV20-1
clone_size: few
d_call: TRBD2
cdr3_aa: CSARLAGVSTDTQYF
cdr3_nt: TGCAGTGCTCGCCTAGCGGGAGTTAGCACAGATACGCAGTATTTT

j_call: TRBJ2-3
v_call: TRBV20-1
clone_size: few
d_call: .
cdr3_aa: CSASPSGAGEGTDTQYF
cdr3_nt: TGCAGTGCTAGCCCTTCCGGGGCAGGGGAGGGCACAGATACGCAGTATTTT

j_call: TRBJ2-7
v_call: TRBV28
clone_size: .
d_call: .
cdr3_aa: CASSFGGQIIYEQYF
cdr3_nt: TGTGCCAGCAGTTTCGGGGGACAGATTATCTACGAGCAGTACTTC

j_call: TRBJ1-1
v_call: TRBV3-1
clone_size: few
d_call: .
cdr3_aa: CASSQVGTSEAFF
cdr3_nt: TGTGCCAGCAGCCAAGTGGGGACGTCTGAAGCTTTCTTT